The 30 T cell receptor beta chains below all came from one sample that was sequenced in a study of cytomegalovirus exposure and HLA in healthy donors. The primer mix had 60 Vbeta and 13 Jbeta primers. Clones were read by immunoSEQ multiplex PCR, and TCRdb kept only the in-frame ones, dropping some. The repertoire holds 75,000 to 95,000 clones, with 84% as singletons. Material: PBMCs. The receptors shown here come from a man aged 18 to 29 in good health and CMV-seronegative.

V gene TRBV7-9 combines with J gene TRBJ2-3; unclear D gene. CDR3 size: 16 residues. Deletions cut 3 bases from V and 2 bases from J, with 15 bases between. The germline gives CDR1 SEHNR, CDR2 FQNEAQ (reference sequence). Here the CDR3 DNA reads TGTGCCAGCAGCTTTTCCTTGGGTGGAGCCACAGATACGCAGTATTTT. Protein sequence: CASSFSLGGATDTQYF. Full variable domain (outside the CDR3, taken from reference TRBV7-9 and TRBJ2-3): DTGVSQNPRHKITKRGQNVTFRCDPISEHNRLYWYRQTLGQGPEFLTYFQNEAQLEKSRLLSDRFSAERPKGSFSTLEIQRTEQGDSAMYLCASSFSLGGATDTQYFGPGTRLTVL.

V usage is TRBV7-6 and J usage is TRBJ1-2, with 12 bases that match TRBD1. Germline lookup yields CDR1 SGHVS and CDR2 FNYEAQ. The V gene end was trimmed by 5 bases and the J gene end by 8 bases; junction bases not matched to a gene: 12. The CDR3 runs 16 residues. This chain's CDR3 is CASSAGTGGRGRGYTF. As DNA, the CDR3 is TGTGCCAGCAGCGCCGGGACAGGGGGCAGAGGCCGGGGCTACACCTTC.

This sequence joins TRBV27 and TRBJ1-1; D is perhaps TRBD1 (6 bases). The germline gives CDR1 MNHEY, CDR2 SMNVEV (reference sequence). This CDR3 has 14 residues. Trimming stripped 6 bases from V and 4 bases from J, with 15 bases between. This CDR3 reads CASRLQGGGTEAFF. In DNA, the CDR3 is TGTGCCAGCAGATTACAGGGAGGAGGCACTGAAGCTTTCTTT.

This clone came up once. CDR3 DNA: TGTGCCAGCAGCTCTCAGTATTCGAACACTGAAGCTTTCTTT. Its translation is CASSSQYSNTEAFF. The chain links TRBV11-2 to TRBJ1-1; D is unresolved. The germline V gene has CDR1 SGHAT and CDR2 FQNNGV. This CDR3 region has 14 residues. V was shortened by 4 bases and J by 1 base, with 10 bases between the two germline ends.

This chain joins TRBV9 and TRBJ2-7; 8 positions agree with TRBD1. The CDR3 is 16 amino acids. Germline CDR1 reads SGDLS; CDR2 reads YYNGEE. The junction had 11 bases not matched to a gene; V was cut back by 3 bases and J by 3 bases. The CDR3 DNA reads as TGTGCCAGCAGCGGACAGACAGGGGCGGGTAACTACGAGCAGTACTTC. This gives the protein CASSGQTGAGNYEQYF. Drawing the rest from reference TRBV9 and TRBJ2-7, the complete variable domain is DSGVTQTPKHLITATGQRVTLRCSPRSGDLSVYWYQQSLDQGLQFLIQYYNGEERAKGNILERFSAQQFPDLHSELNLSSLELGDSALYFCASSGQTGAGNYEQYFGPGTRLTVT.

The V gene is TRBV29-1, the J gene TRBJ2-3; TRBD2 matches 7 bases. CDR3 length: 14 residues. The ends lost 6 bases at V and 2 bases at J; junction bases unmatched: 8. The germline CDR1 and CDR2 sequences are SQVTM and ANQGSEA. CDR3 sequence reads: CSVTTSTSTDTQYF. For the CDR3, the DNA is TGCAGCGTCACGACTAGCACGTCCACAGATACGCAGTATTTT.

This sequence joins TRBV28 and TRBJ1-1; D is unresolved. CDR1 is MDHEN and CDR2 is SYDVKM in the germline V gene. This CDR3 has 15 residues. V lost 2 bases to trimming and J lost 4 bases, with 14 bases between them. The CDR3 DNA reads TGTGCCAGCAGTTTAATTGGCGGAGGGAGCACTGAAGCTTTCTTT. Protein: CASSLIGGGSTEAFF.

This clone was picked up a small number of times. DNA for the CDR3: TGTGCCAGCAGTTTCCGAAACTCAGGGAAGGGAGGCTACACCTTC. Translated, it gives CASSFRNSGKGGYTF. This chain joins TRBV6-5 and TRBJ1-2; maybe TRBD1 (5 bases). CDR3 size: 15 residues. Per the germline V gene, CDR1 is MNHEY and CDR2 is SVGAGI. Trimming cost V 4 bases and J 8 bases, with 20 bases left between them.

CDR3 sequence (DNA): TGTGCCAGCAGTGATCCGGACAGGGGGCGAGAGACCCAGTACTTC. Its translation is CASSDPDRGRETQYF. The chain couples TRBV25-1 to TRBJ2-5; TRBD1 aligns across 11 bases. V lost 3 bases, J lost 4 bases, and 4 bases stayed unmatched. The CDR3 is made up of 15 amino acids. CDR1 is MGHDK, CDR2 SYGVNS, per germline.

V usage is TRBV7-9 and J usage is TRBJ1-3; 9 nucleotides match TRBD1. CDR1 SEHNR and CDR2 FQNEAQ come from the germline V gene (reference sequence). This CDR3 has 15 residues. Trimming at V came to 5 bases and at J to 7 bases, leaving 9 bases not matched to a gene. CDR3 amino acids: CASSVLQGAGNTIYF. The CDR3, as DNA: TGTGCCAGCAGCGTACTACAGGGGGCAGGGAACACCATATATTTT.

The CDR3, as DNA: TGCGCCAGCAACTCTGGGCACGGAGAGACCCAGTACTTC. Residues: CASNSGHGETQYF. The rearrangement joins TRBV5-1 to TRBJ2-5, with unresolved D. The CDR3 has 13 amino acids. Trimming took off 6 bases at V and 4 bases at J, with 13 bases between the two ends. CDR1 is SGHRS, CDR2 YFSETQ, per germline.

CDR3: CASSEWRNTGELFF. CDR3 bases: TGTGCCAGCAGCGAATGGAGGAACACCGGGGAGCTGTTTTTT. This rearrangement joins TRBV7-3 to TRBJ2-2; no clear D gene. Trimming cost V 5 bases and J 1 base, with 8 bases left between them. The CDR3 has 14 residues. The germline V gene has CDR1 SGHTA and CDR2 FQGTGA. Based on the CDR3 plus reference TRBV7-3 and TRBJ2-2, the full variable domain is GAGVSQTPSNKVTEKGKYVELRCDPISGHTALYWYRQSLGQGPEFLIYFQGTGAADDSGLPNDRFFAVRPEGSVSTLKIQRTERGDSAVYLCASSEWRNTGELFFGEGSRLTVL.

A few counts support this clone. This chain uses TRBV30 with TRBJ2-1, with a weak D call TRBD2 (5 bases). Germline CDR1 reads GTSNPN; CDR2 reads SVGIG (reference sequence). The CDR3 loop spans 13 amino acids. Trimming removed 6 bases at V and 3 bases at J, with 12 bases between. CDR3 amino acids: CACSSWVYNEQFF. The CDR3 coding sequence is TGTGCCTGTTCTAGCTGGGTCTACAATGAGCAGTTCTTC.

The chain recombines TRBV19 with TRBJ1-4, with no clear D. The V gene lost 4 bases and the J gene lost 7 bases, with 13 bases spanning the gap. The CDR3 runs 14 residues. The germline V gene encodes CDR1 LNHDA and CDR2 SQIVND (reference sequence). This CDR3 reads CASSKNTWAEKLFF. Written as DNA, the CDR3 is TGTGCCAGTAGTAAGAACACCTGGGCTGAAAAACTGTTTTTT.

The chain joins TRBV6-8 to TRBJ1-1; 8 bases are a match to TRBD1. CDR3 length equals 14 residues. V shed 8 bases and J 2 bases; nucleotides not matched to a gene: 7. CDR1 is MNHGY and CDR2 is SAAAGT in the germline V gene. The CDR3 sequence: CASPDREYNTEAFF. Here the CDR3 DNA reads TGTGCCAGCCCGGACAGGGAGTACAACACTGAAGCTTTCTTT.

This clone appeared once. The chain is built from TRBV2 and TRBJ1-1; maybe TRBD1 (6 bases). The CDR3 is made up of 15 amino acids. Germline assignment: CDR1 SNHLY and CDR2 FYNNEI. V was shortened by 5 bases and J by 4 bases, with 17 bases between the two germline ends. Here the CDR3 reads CASSPPGAMGTEAFF. CDR3 coding DNA: TGTGCCAGCAGTCCTCCAGGGGCAATGGGCACTGAAGCTTTCTTT. The full variable domain, in which reference TRBV2 and TRBJ1-1 provide the parts outside the CDR3, is EPEVTQTPSHQVTQMGQEVILRCVPISNHLYFYWYRQILGQKVEFLVSFYNNEISEKSEIFDDQFSVERPDGSNFTLKIRSTKLEDSAMYFCASSPPGAMGTEAFFGQGTRLTVV.

The rearrangement uses TRBV4-1 and TRBJ2-5; weak D call: TRBD2 (6 bases). Trimming cost V 4 bases and J 5 bases, with 14 bases left between them. CDR3 length: 14 residues. Germline V gene lookup returns CDR1 MGHRA and CDR2 YSYEKL. In nucleotides, the CDR3 is TGCGCCAGCAGCCCCGGGAGCACGGGCGAGACCCAGTACTTC. This gives the protein CASSPGSTGETQYF.

The chain employs TRBV14 and TRBJ2-5; D might be TRBD2 (6 bases). The CDR3 has 15 residues. V dropped 2 bases and J dropped 2 bases, with 12 bases sitting between them. CDR1 SGHDN and CDR2 FVKESK come from the germline V gene. The CDR3 spells CASSQYRAGQETQYF. The CDR3, as DNA: TGTGCCAGCAGCCAATATCGGGCGGGACAAGAGACCCAGTACTTC.

This chain connects TRBV29-1 to TRBJ1-1, with D possibly being TRBD1 (5 bases). The CDR3 covers 13 residues. Trimming removed 7 bases at V and 1 base at J, with 13 bases between. Germline V gene lookup returns CDR1 SQVTM and CDR2 ANQGSEA. CDR3: CSADRGGNTEAFF. DNA for the CDR3: TGCAGCGCTGACCGGGGGGGGAACACTGAAGCTTTCTTT.

This chain uses TRBV15 with TRBJ1-1, with D possibly matching TRBD1 (5 bases). Per the germline V gene, CDR1 is LNHNV and CDR2 is YYDKDF (reference sequence). CDR3 size: 14 residues. V dropped 6 bases and J dropped 5 bases, with 16 bases sitting between them. This CDR3 is CATRLTGGGTEAFF. The CDR3 DNA follows: TGTGCCACCAGGCTGACGGGGGGAGGGACTGAAGCTTTCTTT.

The CDR3: CSVDQGTNYGYTF. For the CDR3, the DNA is TGCAGCGTTGATCAGGGGACTAACTATGGCTACACCTTC. The V call is TRBV29-1, the J call TRBJ1-2; D is possibly TRBD1 (6 bases). With 3 bases removed from V and 0 bases from J, the gap between germline ends came to 8 bases. CDR3 length: 13 amino acids. Germline V lookup: CDR1 SQVTM, CDR2 ANQGSEA.

The chain has TRBV2 and TRBJ2-1; D not certain. The ends were cut back, 5 bases at V and 1 base at J, with 6 bases in the middle. Germline-derived CDR1 and CDR2 are SNHLY and FYNNEI. CDR3 length equals 13 residues. This CDR3 reads CASSSESYNEQFF. The DNA of the CDR3 is TGTGCCAGCAGTTCGGAGTCCTACAATGAGCAGTTCTTC. The full variable domain, with the rest looked up from reference TRBV2 and TRBJ2-1, is EPEVTQTPSHQVTQMGQEVILRCVPISNHLYFYWYRQILGQKVEFLVSFYNNEISEKSEIFDDQFSVERPDGSNFTLKIRSTKLEDSAMYFCASSSESYNEQFFGPGTRLTVL.

The chain recombines TRBV9 with TRBJ2-3; D is unclear. The length of the CDR3 is 12 residues. V lost 4 bases, J lost 4 bases, and 7 bases lay in between. Germline CDR1 and CDR2: SGDLS and YYNGEE. CDR3 residues: CASSRSADTQYF. CDR3 in DNA: TGTGCCAGCAGCCGGTCCGCAGATACGCAGTATTTT.

The chain combines TRBV30 with TRBJ2-3; D gene ambiguous. CDR3 length: 12 amino acids. From germline, CDR1 is GTSNPN and CDR2 SVGIG (reference sequence). V lost 7 bases and J lost 1, with 9 bases in between. The CDR3 DNA reads as TGTGCCTTCAACATCGGCACAGATACGCAGTATTTT. Translation: CAFNIGTDTQYF.

CDR3 region: CASSLGQINTEAFF. Written as DNA, the CDR3 is TGTGCCAGCAGTCTAGGACAAATTAACACTGAAGCTTTCTTT. The chain combines TRBV2 with TRBJ1-1; TRBD1 is a possible D gene (5 bases). The CDR3 length is 14 residues. CDR1 is SNHLY, CDR2 FYNNEI, per germline. The V end was cut by 5 bases, the J end by 2 bases, with 12 bases between.

The chain is built from TRBV6-1 and TRBJ2-5, with D maybe TRBD1 (6 bases). V was cut by 7 bases and J by 2 bases, with 11 bases left in between. The CDR3 contains 13 residues. Looked up from germline, CDR1 is MNHNS and CDR2 is SASEGT. In DNA form, the CDR3 reads TGTGCCAGCAATAGACAGGCTCAAGAGACCCAGTACTTC. The encoded protein is CASNRQAQETQYF.

This chain connects TRBV28 to TRBJ2-7; tentatively, D is TRBD1 (5 bases). Trimming pared 6 bases from V and 2 bases from J, leaving 11 bases between. CDR1 is MDHEN, CDR2 SYDVKM, per germline. The CDR3 has 13 amino acids. CDR3 in amino acids: CASRRGHPYEQYF. CDR3 nucleotide sequence: TGTGCCAGCAGAAGGGGCCATCCCTACGAGCAGTACTTC.

The sample holds one count of this clone. This chain uses TRBV11-1 with TRBJ2-5; 10 positions match TRBD2. With V trimmed by 2 bases and J by 2 bases, 5 bases remained unmatched. Germline assignment: CDR1 SGHAT and CDR2 FQDESV (reference sequence). CDR3 length: 16 residues. CDR3 protein: CASSLQLAGRQETQYF. In nucleotides, the CDR3 is TGTGCCAGCAGCTTACAACTAGCGGGACGTCAAGAGACCCAGTACTTC.

The V gene is TRBV13, the J gene TRBJ2-7, with 12 bases aligning to TRBD2. J was trimmed by 6 bases and V by 5 bases; bases with no gene match: 8. Germline V gene sequence: CDR1 PRHDT, CDR2 FYEKMQ (reference sequence). This CDR3 is built from 15 residues. CDR3 loop: CASSRGLAGFSEQYF. For the CDR3, the DNA is TGTGCCAGCAGCCGCGGACTAGCGGGATTCTCCGAGCAGTACTTC. The whole variable domain, remainder taken from reference TRBV13 and TRBJ2-7, is AAGVIQSPRHLIKEKRETATLKCYPIPRHDTVYWYQQGPGQDPQFLISFYEKMQSDKGSIPDRFSAQQFSDYHSELNMSSLELGDSALYFCASSRGLAGFSEQYFGPGTRLTVT.

As to this clone: Relative to the germline gene, one junction end is altered; a read error may explain this. In the same sample, other DNA sequences code for this CDR3. CDR3 nucleotide sequence: TGCGCCAGCAGTGAATTGCAGGGTTATGGGTACACCTTC. Translating it yields CASSELQGYGYTF. This chain uses TRBV10-2 with TRBJ1-2; perhaps TRBD1 as D (5 bases). Germline V gene sequence: CDR1 WSHSY, CDR2 SAAADI. CDR3 length equals 13 residues.